This T cell receptor (beta chain) appears in the sequencing data of a study of beta chain features in type 1 diabetes. Across the study: Examined across all samples were roughly 110,000,000 sorted cells.

Sorted populations all exceeded 95% purity. The CDR3 totals 15 residues. Germline V gene data show CDR1 as SNHLY and CDR2 as FYNNEI. Trimming stripped 1 base from V and 7 bases from J, with 14 bases between. The investigators reverse transcribed all of the isolated RNA, so they sequenced expressed TCRB transcripts. Measured with immunoSEQ multiplex PCR; TCRdb has only the in-frame clones, and not every one. The sample includes roughly 130,000 clones, 9% to 9.5% seen only once; the top ten take around 0.7%. Notes on the study in general: Patients with type 1 diabetes showed fewer VDJ junction insertions and more deletions.

With respect to this clone: No antigen is known for it.

This sequence was found in a man between 18 and 29 years old in good health. The sample consisted of central memory CD4+ T cells from blood. V gene TRBV2 combines with J gene TRBJ1-5, with unresolved D. This chain's CDR3 is CASSEETPEVQPQHF. CDR3 DNA: TGTGCCAGCAGTGAAGAGACACCGGAGGTACAGCCCCAGCATTTT.